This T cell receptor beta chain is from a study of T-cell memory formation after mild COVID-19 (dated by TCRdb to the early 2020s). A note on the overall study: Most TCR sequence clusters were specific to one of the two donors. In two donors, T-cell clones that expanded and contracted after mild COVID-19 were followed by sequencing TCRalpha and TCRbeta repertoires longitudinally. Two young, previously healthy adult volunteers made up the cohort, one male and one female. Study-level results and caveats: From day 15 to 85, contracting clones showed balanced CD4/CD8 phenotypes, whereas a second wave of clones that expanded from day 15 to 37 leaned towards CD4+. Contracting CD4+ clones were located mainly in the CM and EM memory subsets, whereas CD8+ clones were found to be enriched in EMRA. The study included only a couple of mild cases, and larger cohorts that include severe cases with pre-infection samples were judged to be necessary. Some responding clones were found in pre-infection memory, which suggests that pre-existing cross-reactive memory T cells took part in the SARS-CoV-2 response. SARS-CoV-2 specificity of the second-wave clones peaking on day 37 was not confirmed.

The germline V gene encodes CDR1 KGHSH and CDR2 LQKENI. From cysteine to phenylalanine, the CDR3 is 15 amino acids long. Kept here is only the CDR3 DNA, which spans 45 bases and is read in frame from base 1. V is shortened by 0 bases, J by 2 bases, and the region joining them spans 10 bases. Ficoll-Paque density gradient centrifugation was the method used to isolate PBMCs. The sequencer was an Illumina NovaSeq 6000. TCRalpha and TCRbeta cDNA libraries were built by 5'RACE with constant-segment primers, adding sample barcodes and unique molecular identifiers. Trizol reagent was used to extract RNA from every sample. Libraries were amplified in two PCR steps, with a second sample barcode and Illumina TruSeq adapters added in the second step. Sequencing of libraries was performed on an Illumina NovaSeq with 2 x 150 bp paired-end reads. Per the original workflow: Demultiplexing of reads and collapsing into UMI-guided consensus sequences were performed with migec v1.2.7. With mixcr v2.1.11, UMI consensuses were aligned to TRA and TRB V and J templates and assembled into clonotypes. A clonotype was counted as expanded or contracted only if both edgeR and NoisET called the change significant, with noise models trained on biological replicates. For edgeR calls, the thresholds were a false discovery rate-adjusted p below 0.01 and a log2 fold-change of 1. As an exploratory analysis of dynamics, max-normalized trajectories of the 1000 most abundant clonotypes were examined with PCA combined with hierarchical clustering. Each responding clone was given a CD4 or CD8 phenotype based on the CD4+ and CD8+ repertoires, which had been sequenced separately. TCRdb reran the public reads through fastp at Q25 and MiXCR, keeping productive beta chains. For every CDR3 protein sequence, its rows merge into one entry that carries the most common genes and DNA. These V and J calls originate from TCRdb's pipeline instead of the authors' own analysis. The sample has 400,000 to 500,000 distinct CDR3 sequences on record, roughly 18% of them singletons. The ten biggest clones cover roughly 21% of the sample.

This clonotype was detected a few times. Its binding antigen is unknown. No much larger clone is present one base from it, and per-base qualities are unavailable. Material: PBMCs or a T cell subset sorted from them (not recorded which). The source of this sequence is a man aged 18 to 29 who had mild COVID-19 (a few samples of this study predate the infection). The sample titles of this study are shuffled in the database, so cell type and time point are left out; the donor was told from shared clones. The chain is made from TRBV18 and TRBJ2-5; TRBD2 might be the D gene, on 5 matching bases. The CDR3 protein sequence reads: CASSPPGERQETQYF. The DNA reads TGTGCCAGCTCACCACCCGGGGAACGGCAAGAGACCCAGTACTTC.